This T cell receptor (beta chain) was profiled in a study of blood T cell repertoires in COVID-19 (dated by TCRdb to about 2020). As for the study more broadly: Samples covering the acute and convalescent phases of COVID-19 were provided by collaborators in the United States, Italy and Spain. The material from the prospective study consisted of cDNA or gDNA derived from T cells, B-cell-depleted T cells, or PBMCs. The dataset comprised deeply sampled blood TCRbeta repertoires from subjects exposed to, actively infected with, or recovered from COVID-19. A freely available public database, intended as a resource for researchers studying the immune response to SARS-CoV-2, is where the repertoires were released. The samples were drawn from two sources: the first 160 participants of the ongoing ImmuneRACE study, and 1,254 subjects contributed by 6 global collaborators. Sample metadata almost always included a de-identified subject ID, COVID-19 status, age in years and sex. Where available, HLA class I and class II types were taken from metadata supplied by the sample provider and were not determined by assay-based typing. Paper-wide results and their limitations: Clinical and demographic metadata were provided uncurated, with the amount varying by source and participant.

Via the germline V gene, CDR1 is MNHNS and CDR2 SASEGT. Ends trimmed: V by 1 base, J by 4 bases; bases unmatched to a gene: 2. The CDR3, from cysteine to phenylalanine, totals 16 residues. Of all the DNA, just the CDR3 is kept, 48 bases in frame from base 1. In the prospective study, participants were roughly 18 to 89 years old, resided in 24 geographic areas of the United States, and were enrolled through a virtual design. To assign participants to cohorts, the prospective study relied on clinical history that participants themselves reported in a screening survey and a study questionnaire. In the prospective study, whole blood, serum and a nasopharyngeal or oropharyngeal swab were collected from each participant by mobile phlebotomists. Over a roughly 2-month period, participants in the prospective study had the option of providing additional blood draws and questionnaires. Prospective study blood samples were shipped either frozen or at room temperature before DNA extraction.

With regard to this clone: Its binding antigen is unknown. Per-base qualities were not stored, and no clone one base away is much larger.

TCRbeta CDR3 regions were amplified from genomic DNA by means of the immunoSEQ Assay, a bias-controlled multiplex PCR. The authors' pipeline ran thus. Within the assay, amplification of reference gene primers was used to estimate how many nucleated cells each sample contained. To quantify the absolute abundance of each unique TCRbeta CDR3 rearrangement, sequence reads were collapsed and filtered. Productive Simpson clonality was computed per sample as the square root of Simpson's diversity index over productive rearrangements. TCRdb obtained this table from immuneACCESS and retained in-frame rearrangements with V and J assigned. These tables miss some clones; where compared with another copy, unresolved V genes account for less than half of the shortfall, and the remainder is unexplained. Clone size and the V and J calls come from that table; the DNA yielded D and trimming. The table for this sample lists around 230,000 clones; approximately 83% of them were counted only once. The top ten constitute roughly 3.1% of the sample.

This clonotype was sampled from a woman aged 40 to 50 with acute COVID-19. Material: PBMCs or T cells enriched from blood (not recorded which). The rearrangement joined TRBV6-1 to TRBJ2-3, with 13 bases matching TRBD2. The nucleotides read TGTGCCAGCAGTGAAGAACTAGCGGGAGGGCCAGATACGCAGTATTTT. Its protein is CASSEELAGGPDTQYF.